These 2 T cell receptor beta chains came from one sample sequenced in a study of cytomegalovirus exposure and HLA in healthy donors. The study ran its PCR with 60 Vbeta and 13 Jbeta primers. TCRdb keeps only in-frame clones here, not all; method: immunoSEQ multiplex PCR. Of about 260,000 clones in the sample, roughly 81% are singletons; the top ten hold about 2%. The sample comprised PBMCs. The receptor source for this set is a woman aged 40 to 50 in good health and CMV-seropositive.

The genes are TRBV7-9 and TRBJ2-5, with D perhaps TRBD2 (6 bases). The CDR3 totals 18 residues. Trimming pared 5 bases from V and 2 bases from J, leaving 24 bases between. Germline CDR1 and CDR2: SEHNR and FQNEAQ (reference sequence). This chain's CDR3 is CASSVHIGFGLMQETQYF. As DNA, the CDR3 is TGTGCCAGCAGCGTACACATTGGATTTGGACTAATGCAAGAGACCCAGTACTTC.

The chain combines TRBV27 with TRBJ2-3, with 9 positions matching TRBD2. J was trimmed by 2 bases and V by 2 bases; bases with no gene match: 5. Germline V gene lookup returns CDR1 MNHEY and CDR2 SMNVEV (reference sequence). This CDR3 region has 16 residues. CDR3 in amino acids: CASSLRLAGNTDTQYF. The CDR3 coding sequence is TGTGCCAGCAGTTTAAGGCTAGCGGGAAACACAGATACGCAGTATTTT.